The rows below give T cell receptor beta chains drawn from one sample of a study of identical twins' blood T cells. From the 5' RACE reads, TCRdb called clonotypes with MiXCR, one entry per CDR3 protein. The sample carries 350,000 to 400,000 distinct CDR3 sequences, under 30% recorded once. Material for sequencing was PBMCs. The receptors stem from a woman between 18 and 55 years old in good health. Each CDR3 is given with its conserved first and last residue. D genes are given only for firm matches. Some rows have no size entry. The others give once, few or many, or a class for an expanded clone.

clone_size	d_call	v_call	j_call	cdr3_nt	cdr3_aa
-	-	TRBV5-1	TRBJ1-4	TGCGCCAGCAGCTTTTCGTCCGGGGCAGTTAATGAAAAACTGTTTTTT	CASSFSSGAVNEKLFF
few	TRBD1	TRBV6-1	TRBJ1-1	TGTGCCAGCAGTGAAGGACAGGGGATGAACACTGAAGCTTTCTTT	CASSEGQGMNTEAFF
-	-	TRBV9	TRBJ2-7	TGTGCCAGCAGCGTAGGCCAGGACTACGAGCAGTACTTC	CASSVGQDYEQYF
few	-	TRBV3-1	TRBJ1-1	TGTGCCAGCAGCCAAACCCTGGCAGGGAGTATCCCTGAAGCTTTCTTT	CASSQTLAGSIPEAFF
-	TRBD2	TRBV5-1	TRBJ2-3	TGCGCCAGCAGCCTCACTAGCGTACCAGATACGCAGTATTTT	CASSLTSVPDTQYF
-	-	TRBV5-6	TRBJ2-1	TGTGCCAGCAGCTTGCGGGTATACAATGAGCAGTTCTTC	CASSLRVYNEQFF
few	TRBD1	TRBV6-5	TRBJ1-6	TGTGCCAGCAGTTACTCGACAGGGCTTTACAATTCACCCCTCCACTTT	CASSYSTGLYNSPLHF
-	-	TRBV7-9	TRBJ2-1	TGTGCCAGAAGCCCCGTCAGGACTTACAATGAGCAGTTCTTC	CARSPVRTYNEQFF
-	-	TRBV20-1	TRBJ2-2	TGCAGTGCTATAAACACTCTGAACACCGGGGAGCTGTTTTTT	CSAINTLNTGELFF
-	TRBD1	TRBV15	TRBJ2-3	TGTGCCACCAGCAGAGATCATGCTGGACAGGGGTACACAGATACGCAGTATTTT	CATSRDHAGQGYTDTQYF